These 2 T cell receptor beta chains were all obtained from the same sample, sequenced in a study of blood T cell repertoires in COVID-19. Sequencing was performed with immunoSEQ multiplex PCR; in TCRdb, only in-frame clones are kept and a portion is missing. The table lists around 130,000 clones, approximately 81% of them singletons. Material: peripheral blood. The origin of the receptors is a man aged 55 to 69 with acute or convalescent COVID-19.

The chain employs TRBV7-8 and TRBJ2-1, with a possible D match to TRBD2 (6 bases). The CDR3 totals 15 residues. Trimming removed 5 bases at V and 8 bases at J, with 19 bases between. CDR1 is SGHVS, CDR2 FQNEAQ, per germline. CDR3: CASSPGEGLGYEQFF. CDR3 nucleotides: TGTGCCAGCAGCCCGGGGGAAGGGTTAGGATATGAGCAGTTCTTC.

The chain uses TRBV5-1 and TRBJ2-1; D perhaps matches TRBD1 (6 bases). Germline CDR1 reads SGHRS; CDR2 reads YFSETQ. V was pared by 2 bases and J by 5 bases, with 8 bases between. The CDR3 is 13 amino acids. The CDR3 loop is CASSFRTDNEQFF. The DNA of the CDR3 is TGCGCCAGCAGCTTCCGGACAGACAATGAGCAGTTCTTC.